This T cell receptor (beta chain) was sequenced during a study of graft-versus-host responses after intestinal transplantation. Some clones are missing from TCRdb's copy, which holds only in-frame ones; the method was immunoSEQ multiplex PCR. The profile covers approximately 82,000 clones, with 85% to 95% appearing a single time and about 1.1% taken by the ten largest. Remarks on this clone: Its antigen is still unknown. The junction departs from germline at one end; a sequencing error may be responsible.

Germline CDR1 reads SSHAT; CDR2 reads FNYEAQ (reference sequence). The CDR3 spans 14 residues. The material was unstimulated CD8+ T cells sorted from spleen or lymph node cells, obtained before transplant. This chain connects TRBV7-7 to TRBJ2-5; D is possibly TRBD2 (6 bases). The TCR originated in a human donor who was the organ donor for an intestinal transplant. The CDR3 loop is CASSLAPGEETQYF. The CDR3 nucleotides read TGTGCTAGCAGCTTAGCGCCGGGAGAAGAGACCCAGTACTTC.